These T cell receptor beta chains were read from a single sample in a study of cytomegalovirus exposure and HLA in healthy donors. Using immunoSEQ multiplex PCR, the repertoire was profiled, and TCRdb retains in-frame clones only, with some absent. The data show fewer than 150,000 clones, approximately 80% seen once. The sequencing input was PBMCs. The origin of the receptors is a man aged 40-50 years in good health and CMV-seronegative. CDR3s include the opening cysteine and the closing phenylalanine or tryptophan. Fields, in order: D gene, J gene, V gene, CDR3 length, CDR3 protein, CDR3 DNA. The D gene is left open where the match is weak.

d_call: NA; j_call: TRBJ2-7; v_call: TRBV4-3; cdr3_length: 15; cdr3_aa: CASSQEEAGSYEQYF; cdr3_nt: TGCGCCAGCAGCCAAGAGGAGGCCGGATCCTACGAGCAGTACTTC
d_call: NA; j_call: TRBJ2-7; v_call: TRBV6-5; cdr3_length: 14; cdr3_aa: CASRPGQSIYEQYF; cdr3_nt: TGTGCCAGCAGGCCGGGACAAAGCATTTACGAGCAGTACTTC
d_call: NA; j_call: TRBJ1-2; v_call: TRBV6-5; cdr3_length: 15; cdr3_aa: CASSLGHRANYGYTF; cdr3_nt: TGTGCCAGCAGTCTGGGTCACAGAGCTAACTATGGCTACACCTTC
d_call: TRBD1; j_call: TRBJ2-7; v_call: TRBV6-5; cdr3_length: 14; cdr3_aa: CASSYRTGAYEQYF; cdr3_nt: TGTGCCAGCAGTTACCGGACAGGGGCTTACGAGCAGTACTTC
d_call: NA; j_call: TRBJ2-5; v_call: TRBV7-9; cdr3_length: 13; cdr3_aa: CASSPQGQETQYF; cdr3_nt: TGTGCCAGCAGCCCGCAGGGGCAAGAGACCCAGTACTTC
d_call: NA; j_call: TRBJ2-7; v_call: TRBV5-1; cdr3_length: 15; cdr3_aa: CASSLVGTPDYEQYF; cdr3_nt: TGCGCCAGCAGCTTGGTCGGGACACCCGACTACGAGCAGTACTTC
d_call: TRBD2; j_call: TRBJ2-1; v_call: TRBV5-4; cdr3_length: 14; cdr3_aa: CASSRGLGGEEQFF; cdr3_nt: TGTGCCAGCAGCAGGGGACTAGGGGGGGAGGAGCAGTTCTTC
d_call: NA; j_call: TRBJ2-3; v_call: TRBV5-3; cdr3_length: 13; cdr3_aa: CARSPVSSDTQYF; cdr3_nt: TGTGCCAGAAGCCCCGTAAGCTCAGATACGCAGTATTTT
d_call: NA; j_call: TRBJ1-2; v_call: TRBV6-5; cdr3_length: 16; cdr3_aa: CASSYGPGDGLYGYTF; cdr3_nt: TGTGCCAGCAGTTACGGTCCAGGGGACGGCCTCTATGGCTACACCTTC
d_call: TRBD2; j_call: TRBJ2-7; v_call: TRBV28; cdr3_length: 14; cdr3_aa: CASSQGTSVGEQYF; cdr3_nt: TGTGCCAGCAGTCAGGGGACTAGCGTAGGCGAGCAGTACTTC
d_call: TRBD2; j_call: TRBJ2-1; v_call: TRBV10-3; cdr3_length: 18; cdr3_aa: CAIMATSGNLSSYNEQFF; cdr3_nt: TGTGCCATCATGGCGACTAGCGGCAACCTGAGCTCCTACAATGAGCAGTTCTTC
d_call: NA; j_call: TRBJ2-7; v_call: TRBV6-5; cdr3_length: 14; cdr3_aa: CASRQRDNLGEQYF; cdr3_nt: TGTGCCAGCAGACAGCGGGACAACCTTGGAGAGCAGTACTTC
d_call: NA; j_call: TRBJ1-5; v_call: TRBV7-9; cdr3_length: 13; cdr3_aa: CASSVRGDQPQHF; cdr3_nt: TGTGCCAGCAGCGTCCGTGGAGACCAGCCCCAGCATTTT
d_call: TRBD1; j_call: TRBJ1-2; v_call: TRBV6-4; cdr3_length: 15; cdr3_aa: CASRPGTGGGYGYTF; cdr3_nt: TGTGCCAGCCGTCCCGGGACAGGGGGCGGCTATGGCTACACCTTC
d_call: NA; j_call: TRBJ1-1; v_call: TRBV10-3; cdr3_length: 12; cdr3_aa: CAISDGNTEAFF; cdr3_nt: TGTGCCATCAGTGACGGGAACACTGAAGCTTTCTTT
d_call: TRBD1; j_call: TRBJ2-7; v_call: TRBV9; cdr3_length: 15; cdr3_aa: CASSFGTGGSYEQYF; cdr3_nt: TGTGCCAGCAGCTTCGGGACAGGAGGCTCCTACGAGCAGTACTTC
d_call: TRBD1; j_call: TRBJ1-5; v_call: TRBV27; cdr3_length: 14; cdr3_aa: CASSPPGGRQPQHF; cdr3_nt: TGTGCCAGCAGCCCACCAGGGGGACGTCAGCCCCAGCATTTT